The following is a T cell receptor beta chain sequence with its context. Its specificity is not known. The CDR3 is 16 residues long. With V trimmed by 0 bases and J by 5 bases, 5 bases remained unmatched. The germline V gene encodes CDR1 SGHTA and CDR2 FQGNSA. Repertoires were generated with immunoSEQ multiplex PCR, while TCRdb's copy carries only in-frame clones and drops some. This sample carries 260,000 or so clones, about 86% of them seen once, and the ten largest clones take 2% to 3%. The data stem from a study of cytomegalovirus exposure and HLA in healthy donors. Study-level findings and limits: According to a subsequent analysis, TCR clusters from the first cohort were inclined to appear together in the roughly 130 validation repertoires. Whilst most TCR sequences proved rare, a subset of public TCRs occurred across many donors.

Separate from the approximately 720-subject first cohort, the 120-subject validation cohort was the one that the donors belonged to. Sample: PBMCs. This receptor was obtained from a man aged 18 to 35 in good health and CMV-seronegative. The chain links TRBV7-2 to TRBJ2-2, with 8 bases identical to TRBD1. CDR3 region: CASSLAQGAGTGELFF. The CDR3 region has the DNA TGTGCCAGCAGCTTAGCTCAGGGGGCCGGGACCGGGGAGCTGTTTTTT.